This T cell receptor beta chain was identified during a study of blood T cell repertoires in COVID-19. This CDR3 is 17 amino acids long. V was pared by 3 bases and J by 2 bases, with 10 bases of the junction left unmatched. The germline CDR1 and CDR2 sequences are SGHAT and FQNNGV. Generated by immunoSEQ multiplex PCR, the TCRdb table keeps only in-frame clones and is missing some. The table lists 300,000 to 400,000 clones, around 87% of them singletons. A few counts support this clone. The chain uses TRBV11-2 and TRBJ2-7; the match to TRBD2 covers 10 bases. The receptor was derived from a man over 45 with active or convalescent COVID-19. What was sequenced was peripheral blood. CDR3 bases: TGTGCCAGCAGCTTGGGGGTAGGACTAGCGGATACCTACGAGCAGTACTTC. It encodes CASSLGVGLADTYEQYF. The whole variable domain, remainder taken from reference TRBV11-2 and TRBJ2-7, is EAGVAQSPRYKIIEKRQSVAFWCNPISGHATLYWYQQILGQGPKLLIQFQNNGVVDDSQLPKDRFSAERLKGVDSTLKIQPAKLEDSAVYLCASSLGVGLADTYEQYFGPGTRLTVT.